This T cell receptor beta chain was captured by sequencing in a study of identical twins. The study, taken as a whole, reports: Researchers reported weaker excess twin sharing in beta out-of-frame sequences. While abundant cord blood beta clonotypes carried fewer insertions, memory repertoires showed no such pattern.

TCRdb ran MiXCR on the 5' RACE reads and lists one entry per CDR3 protein. The table shows hundreds of thousands of distinct CDR3 sequences, with 7% to 8.5% occurring only once. This clonotype was picked up many times. The antigen remains undetermined. Germline lookup yields CDR1 SQVTM and CDR2 ANQGSEA. The CDR3 consists of 11 residues. Trimming took off 0 bases at V and 8 bases at J, with 7 bases between the two ends. The same specimen was also included in a second study, on yellow fever vaccine responses in identical twins.

V and J are TRBV29-1 and TRBJ1-2, with D perhaps matching TRBD1 (5 bases). The sample taken for sequencing was CD8+ T cells sorted from blood. The sequence was obtained from a woman under 30 in good health. CDR3 amino acids: CSVEEHRGYTF. The CDR3 DNA reads TGCAGCGTTGAAGAACACAGGGGCTACACCTTC.